This T cell receptor beta chain was found in a study of T cells in localized non-small cell lung cancer. Turning to this clone: What it binds is not known.

Produced via immunoSEQ multiplex PCR; TCRdb's table is partial and in-frame only. The sample shows approximately 80,000 clones, approximately 80% of them seen only once. Study-wide results and caveats: In the blood, greater T cell density corresponded to longer overall survival. It was uninvolved adjacent lung that showed the highest T cell clonality, exceeding tumor.

The sequenced sample was peripheral blood, obtained before any cancer treatment. The receptor comes from a female donor over 55 with stage I lung adenocarcinoma.

The CDR3 sequence is CASSTRGFTDTQYF. The CDR3 DNA sequence: TGTGCCAGCAGCACCCGAGGATTCACAGATACGCAGTATTTT. V gene TRBV11-2 combines with J gene TRBJ2-3; D is unresolved. The ends were cut back, 5 bases at V and 2 bases at J, with 11 bases in the middle. CDR1 is SGHAT, CDR2 FQNNGV, per germline. The CDR3 covers 14 residues.